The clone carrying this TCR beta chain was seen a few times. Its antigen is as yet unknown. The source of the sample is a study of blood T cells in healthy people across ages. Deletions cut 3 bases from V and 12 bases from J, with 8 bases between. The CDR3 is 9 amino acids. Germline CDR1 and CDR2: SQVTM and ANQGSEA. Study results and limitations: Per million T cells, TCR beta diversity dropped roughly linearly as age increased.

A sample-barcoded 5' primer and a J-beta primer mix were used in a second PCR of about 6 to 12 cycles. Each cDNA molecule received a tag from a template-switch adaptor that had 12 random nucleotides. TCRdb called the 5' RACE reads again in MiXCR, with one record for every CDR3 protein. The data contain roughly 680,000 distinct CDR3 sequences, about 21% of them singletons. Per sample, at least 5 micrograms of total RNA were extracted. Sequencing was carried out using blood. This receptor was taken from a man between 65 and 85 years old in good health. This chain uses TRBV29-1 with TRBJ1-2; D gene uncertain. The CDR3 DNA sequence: TGCAGCGTTGACAGAGCTGACACCTTC. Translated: CSVDRADTF.